This paragraph reports one TCR beta chain. This clone appeared a few times. Its specific antigen is unknown. No qualities accompany the bases; no much larger clone lies one base away. The sample belongs to a study of control samples from healthy donors and cancer patients (TCRdb year 2020). Libraries were prepared through the immunoSEQ multiplex PCR assay. This immuneACCESS table, as held by TCRdb, lists in-frame sequences with V and J called but not all clones. Of the missing ones, under half trace to an unresolved V gene in checked studies; the others have no known cause. This sample lists approximately 110,000 clones; 90% to 95% were detected once. In total, the top ten clones hold 7.8% of the sample. Looking up the germline V gene yields CDR1 SGHDT and CDR2 YYEEEE. V was cut back by 4 bases and J by 3 bases, leaving a gap of 14 bases between them. The CDR3 runs 15 residues from the cysteine to the phenylalanine. The entry retains the CDR3 DNA only, 45 bases that are in frame from base 1.

This TCR came from a woman younger than 30 in good health. The source material was blood. The rearrangement combines TRBV5-6 with TRBJ1-3, and possibly TRBD1, on 5 matching bases. The nucleotide sequence is TGTGCCAGCAGCCTTAGGGGTGGCTTTGGAAACACCATATATTTT. Translated, this gives CASSLRGGFGNTIYF.